These T cell receptor beta chains were read from a single sample in a study of blood T cell repertoires in COVID-19. The table came from immunoSEQ multiplex PCR; TCRdb's copy has only in-frame clones and leaves some out. The table shows about 170,000 clones, with approximately 90% occurring only once. The sequenced sample consisted of peripheral blood. These receptors were taken from a man younger than 35 with COVID-19, enrolled during active disease. CDR3s include the opening cysteine and the closing phenylalanine or tryptophan. A D gene is named only where the DNA matches it firmly. Clone size is not always given. Where it is, it says once, few, many or a class for expanded clones.

j_gene,v_gene,abundance,d_gene,len,CDR3nt,CDR3aa
TRBJ2-7,TRBV12-2,-,-,12,TGTGCAAGTCGCCTGAGAGGCCGAAGGGGGTACTTC,CASRLRGRRGYF
TRBJ2-3,TRBV18,once,-,19,TGTGCCAGCTCAAAGGTTGGGAGCCCCCGAACCTCTAGCACAGATACGCAGTATTTT,CASSKVGSPRTSSTDTQYF
TRBJ1-4,TRBV19,-,-,14,TGTGCCAGTAGTCGGCTTGGACATAATGAAAAACTGTTTTTT,CASSRLGHNEKLFF
TRBJ2-3,TRBV19,-,-,13,TGTGCCAGTAAGAAGGAGCGAAGGGATACGCAGTATTTT,CASKKERRDTQYF
TRBJ1-5,TRBV4-2,-,-,14,TGTGCCAGCAGCCTGGGGAGGATCGATCAGCCCCAGCATTTT,CASSLGRIDQPQHF
TRBJ1-5,TRBV9,-,-,15,TGTGCCAGCAGCGTAGGGGGAGATAGCAATCAGCCCCAGCATTTT,CASSVGGDSNQPQHF
TRBJ2-2,TRBV7-8,-,TRBD2,17,TGTGCCAGCAGCTCAGGGAGGGCAGGGTTGGTCCATGTGGAGCTGTTTTTT,CASSSGRAGLVHVELFF
TRBJ1-5,TRBV30,-,-,14,TGTGCCTGGAGCGGAGGCGAAAGCAATCAGCCCCAGCATTTT,CAWSGGESNQPQHF
TRBJ1-1,TRBV20-1,-,-,11,TGCAGTGCTAGAACTAGCACTGAAGCTTTCTTT,CSARTSTEAFF
TRBJ2-4,TRBV28,-,-,13,TGTGCCAGCAGTTTTCGAGCGAGCGGCATTCAGTACTTC,CASSFRASGIQYF
TRBJ1-5,TRBV2,-,TRBD1,13,TGTGCCAGCAAGGCAGGGGGCGTTTCGCCCCAGCATTTT,CASKAGGVSPQHF
TRBJ2-1,TRBV10-3,-,-,12,TGTGCCATCAGTGAGCACTCGCGAGGCCAGTTCTTC,CAISEHSRGQFF
TRBJ2-3,TRBV2,-,TRBD1,16,TGTGCCAGCAGTCCCCCCGGGACAGGACCACCAGATACGCAGTATTTT,CASSPPGTGPPDTQYF
TRBJ2-7,TRBV4-3,-,TRBD1,15,TGCGCCAGCAGCCAAGTCCGGACAGGGTACTACGAGCAGTACTTC,CASSQVRTGYYEQYF
TRBJ2-3,TRBV12-3/TRBV12-4,-,-,12,TGTGCCAGCAATAACTTATCAGATACGCAGTATTTT,CASNNLSDTQYF
TRBJ1-1,TRBV24-1,-,TRBD1,15,TGTGCCACCAGTGACCGTACAGGGGCGAACACTGAAGCTTTCTTT,CATSDRTGANTEAFF
TRBJ2-5,TRBV15,-,-,15,TGTGCCACCAGCAGAGACGCCGGGCGGGGTGAGACCCAGTACTTC,CATSRDAGRGETQYF
TRBJ2-7,TRBV7-2,-,TRBD1,14,TGTGCCAGCAGCTTCACAGGGGGAGGTTACGAGCAGTACTTC,CASSFTGGGYEQYF
TRBJ1-1,TRBV5-8,once,TRBD1,13,TGTGCCAGCAGCCCGACAGGGAAGGGTGAAGCTTTCTTT,CASSPTGKGEAFF
TRBJ2-6,TRBV4-3,once,-,16,TGCGCCAGCAGCCAAGCGGAGGCCTCGAGGGCCAACGTCCTGACTTTC,CASSQAEASRANVLTF
TRBJ1-6,TRBV10-3,-,-,14,TGTGCCATCAGTGAGGAGACACCTAATTCACCCCTCCACTTT,CAISEETPNSPLHF
TRBJ1-3,TRBV11-1,-,-,14,TGTGCCAGCAGCCAACAGTACTCTGGAAACACCATATATTTT,CASSQQYSGNTIYF
TRBJ2-2,TRBV7-9,once,-,14,TGTGCCAGCAGCCCTTGGGGCATGGGCGGGGAGCTGTTTTTT,CASSPWGMGGELFF
TRBJ2-1,TRBV6-5,-,-,14,TGTGCCAGCAGTTACCACCCTGAGTCTAGTGAGCAGTTCTTC,CASSYHPESSEQFF
TRBJ1-2,TRBV4-3,once,-,12,TGCGCCAGCAGCCAAGTTTCAGGGCGCTACACCTTC,CASSQVSGRYTF
TRBJ1-3,TRBV18,-,-,17,TGTGCCAGCTCAGGGCAGGGGCTTTACCTCTCTGGAAACACCATATATTTT,CASSGQGLYLSGNTIYF
TRBJ2-7,TRBV27,-,-,13,TGTGCCAGCAGTAACTTCGTCCCCTACGAGCAGTACTTC,CASSNFVPYEQYF
TRBJ2-4,TRBV18,-,-,15,TGTGCCAGCTCACCAATTAGGGGGTCCAAAAACATTCAGTACTTC,CASSPIRGSKNIQYF
TRBJ1-1,TRBV3-1/TRBV3-2,-,TRBD1,13,TGTGCCAGCAGCCAAAGGACAGGCACTGAAGCTTTCTTT,CASSQRTGTEAFF
TRBJ2-3,TRBV29-1,-,TRBD2,17,TGCAGCGTTGTACTAGCGGGAGGGCCCGGCCGTTCAGATACGCAGTATTTT,CSVVLAGGPGRSDTQYF
TRBJ2-7,TRBV9,-,-,19,TGTGCCAGCAGCGTCGCGCCGAAGATAGACAGGAATAACTCCTACGAGCAGTACTTC,CASSVAPKIDRNNSYEQYF
TRBJ2-3,TRBV24-1,few,-,14,TGTGCCACCAGTGATATAGCTTTCATGGATACGCAGTATTTT,CATSDIAFMDTQYF
TRBJ1-1,TRBV19,-,-,12,TGTGCCACCCGGACCGGGGGAGCTGAAGCTTTCTTT,CATRTGGAEAFF
TRBJ1-5,TRBV9,-,TRBD1,14,TGTGCCAGCAGCCTGACAGGGCGCAATCAGCCCCAGCATTTT,CASSLTGRNQPQHF
TRBJ2-3,TRBV30,once,TRBD2,14,TGTGCCTGGACCGAGGGAGGGATCGCAGATACGCAGTATTTT,CAWTEGGIADTQYF
TRBJ1-3,TRBV7-2,-,TRBD1,15,TGTGCCAGCAGCTTACGGACAGGGATAGGAAACACCATATATTTT,CASSLRTGIGNTIYF
TRBJ1-5,TRBV7-8,-,-,15,TGTGCCAGCAGCTTAGGACAGACACTCAATCAGCCCCAGCATTTT,CASSLGQTLNQPQHF
TRBJ2-7,TRBV3-1/TRBV3-2,-,TRBD2,17,TGTGCCAGCAGCCAAGATGGCCCTAGCGGCCCAAACTACGAGCAGTACTTC,CASSQDGPSGPNYEQYF
TRBJ2-5,TRBV4-3,-,-,15,TGCGCCAGCAGCCAAGATTCAGGGTTCCAAGAGACCCAGTACTTC,CASSQDSGFQETQYF
TRBJ1-2,TRBV19,once,TRBD1,15,TGTGCCAGTAGTACCCGACAGGGTTTAAACTATGGCTACACCTTC,CASSTRQGLNYGYTF
TRBJ2-7,TRBV24-1,-,TRBD1,13,TGTGCCACCAGGGACAGGGAAGGCTACGAGCAGTACTTC,CATRDREGYEQYF
TRBJ1-5,TRBV6-4,-,-,18,TGTGCCAGCATCTCATCCGGGGAACGATACAATAGCAATCAGCCCCAGCATTTT,CASISSGERYNSNQPQHF
TRBJ2-1,TRBV12-3/TRBV12-4,-,TRBD2,12,TGTGCCAGCAGAGACGGACTAGCGGCGGGGTTCTTC,CASRDGLAAGFF
TRBJ1-2,TRBV7-6,-,TRBD1,14,TGTGCCAGCAGCGAACGACAGGGGAGCTATGGCTACACCTTC,CASSERQGSYGYTF
TRBJ1-1,TRBV5-6,-,-,13,TGTGCCAGCAGCTCCTACAGGGACACTGAAGCTTTCTTT,CASSSYRDTEAFF
TRBJ1-3,TRBV5-4,-,TRBD1,15,TGTGCCAGCAGCTTGGATCAGGGGGCGGGAAACACCATATATTTT,CASSLDQGAGNTIYF
TRBJ2-6,TRBV19,-,TRBD1,15,TGTGCCAGTGGACAGGGGGCTTCAGGGGCCAACGTCCTGACTTTC,CASGQGASGANVLTF
TRBJ1-5,TRBV30,-,-,13,TGTGCCTGGGGCCAGGGGCGCAATCAGCCCCAGCATTTT,CAWGQGRNQPQHF
TRBJ1-2,TRBV28,-,TRBD1,16,TGTGCCAGCAGTTTTACAGGGGCCCGCGGTTCCTATGGCTACACCTTC,CASSFTGARGSYGYTF
TRBJ1-2,TRBV13,-,TRBD1,14,TGTGCCAGCAGCTTGGGACAGGAACTCTATGGCTACACCTTC,CASSLGQELYGYTF
TRBJ2-2,TRBV27,-,-,15,TGTGCCAGCAGTTTCGCGGGACGGTACACCGGGGAGCTGTTTTTT,CASSFAGRYTGELFF
TRBJ1-1,TRBV5-4,-,-,12,TGTGCCAGCACTCTGGGGGGAACCGAAGCTTTCTTT,CASTLGGTEAFF
TRBJ2-2,TRBV4-1,-,TRBD1,16,TGCGCCAGCAGCCCAAAATGGACAGGGGATACCGGGGAGCTGTTTTTT,CASSPKWTGDTGELFF
TRBJ2-1,TRBV28,-,-,14,TGTGCCAGCAACACGTCAGGGTTCTACAATGAGCAGTTCTTC,CASNTSGFYNEQFF
TRBJ1-5,TRBV5-8,-,TRBD1,14,TGTGCCAGCAGCTTGGGACAGGGAGGTCAGCCCCAGCATTTT,CASSLGQGGQPQHF
TRBJ1-5,TRBV30,-,TRBD1,13,TGTGCCTGGAGTAGTACAGGGGGCCAGCCCCAGCATTTT,CAWSSTGGQPQHF
TRBJ2-7,TRBV15,-,-,12,TGTGCCACCTTGGGACAAGACTACGAGCAGTACTTC,CATLGQDYEQYF
TRBJ1-4,TRBV12-5,-,TRBD1,17,TGTGCTAGTGGTTGCGGGGGGACAGGGATGGCTAATGAAAAACTGTTTTTT,CASGCGGTGMANEKLFF
TRBJ1-2,TRBV28,once,TRBD1,15,TGTGCCAGCAGTTTAGACCGGGGACAGGGATATGGCTACACCTTC,CASSLDRGQGYGYTF